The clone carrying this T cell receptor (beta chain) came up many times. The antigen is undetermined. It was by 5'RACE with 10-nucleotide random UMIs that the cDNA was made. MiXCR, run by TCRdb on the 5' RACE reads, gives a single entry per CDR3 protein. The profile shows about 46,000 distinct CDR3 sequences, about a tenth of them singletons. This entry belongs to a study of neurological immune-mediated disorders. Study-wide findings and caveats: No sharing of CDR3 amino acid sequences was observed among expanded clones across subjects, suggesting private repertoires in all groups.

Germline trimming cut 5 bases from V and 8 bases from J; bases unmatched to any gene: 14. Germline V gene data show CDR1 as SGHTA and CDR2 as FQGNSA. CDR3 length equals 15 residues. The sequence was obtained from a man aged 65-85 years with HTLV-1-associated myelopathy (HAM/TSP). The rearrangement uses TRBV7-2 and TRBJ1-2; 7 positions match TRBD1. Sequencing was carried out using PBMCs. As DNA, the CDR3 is TGTGCCAGCAGCCGTACCGGGACAGCGATTTGGGGCTACACCTTC. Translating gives CASSRTGTAIWGYTF.